The sample holds many counts of the clone carrying this T cell receptor beta chain. These data come from a study of Graves' ophthalmopathy and Graves' hyperthyroidism. It was on clinical symptoms, serum thyroxine, TRAb, thyroid ultrasound and orbital computed tomography that diagnosis relied. What supplied the PBMCs was 7.5 to 10 ml of fresh peripheral blood. Amplification of the TCR beta CDR3 regions used RNA transcripts (as template). The first round was an RT-PCR with HTBI primers, and the second round was a multiplex PCR. Using its own MiXCR run on the multiplex PCR reads, TCRdb lists one record per CDR3 protein. Of about half a million distinct CDR3 sequences in the sample, approximately 15% were seen once. The CDR3 has 13 amino acids. Trimming removed 3 bases from V and 1 base from J, with 7 bases in between.

This TCR derives from a young woman with Graves' ophthalmopathy. The V gene is TRBV12-3 or TRBV12-4, the J gene TRBJ2-7; D not resolved. Specimen: blood. The CDR3 spells CASSLGPSYEQYF. In DNA form, the CDR3 reads TGTGCCAGCAGTTTGGGTCCTTCCTACGAGCAGTACTTC.